This T cell receptor beta chain was identified in a study of spatial heterogeneity in lung cancer (dated by TCRdb to the late 2010s). Regarding the research as a whole: Beta-chain transcripts were consistently detected in greater numbers than alpha-chain transcripts, which likely reflected higher beta-chain transcript abundance. At surgery, some 220 tumor regions, some 61 matched nontumor lung samples and fewer than 60 PBMC samples were TCR-sequenced for both alpha and beta chains. The study linked features of the TCR repertoire to counts of nonsynonymous mutations, which were determined by whole-exome sequencing of tumor tissue. TCR alpha and beta repertoires were quantitatively compared across multiple tumor regions, matched nontumor lung and blood in non-small cell lung cancer. In the raw uncorrected reads, each unique combination of TCR and UMI appeared more than ten times on average. Broader findings and caveats from the paper: Confirming at a functional level the hypothesis that regional TCRs recognize regional mutations was considered to require additional single-cell paired TCR alpha and beta sequencing.

This specimen's time point label, interpreted: sample taken at primary tumor resection. Whole RNA extracted from tumor and nontumor lung tissue, or from cryopreserved PBMC samples, was used for TCR sequencing without cell sorting. The donors were around 69 patients from the lung TRACERx cohort who had early-stage, untreated non-small cell lung cancer. A patient was chosen for TCR sequencing only when enough RNA was available from at least two tumor regions. Tumor and adjacent nontumor lung specimens were reviewed by a lung pathologist before selection. This clonotype was detected ten times or more. Its cognate antigen has yet to be identified. Per-base qualities were not stored, and no clone one base away is much larger. The size of this beta chain means little, since it is a stray read in a library made for alpha chains. Library generation was performed with 5' RACE. This sample was sequenced with a NextSeq 500. To allow correction of PCR and sequencing errors, the TCR library protocol tagged every TCR cDNA molecule with a unique molecular identifier. On the authors' methods: TCR identification, UMI-based error correction and CDR3 extraction were performed with Decombinator tools. Expanded TCRs were defined as those above a frequency of 2 per 1,000, corresponding to the top 1% of the tumor frequency distribution. Each repertoire was subsampled 100 times to 5,000 TCRs, after which Renyi diversity was computed with the R vegan package. CDR3 similarity networks were constructed using string-kernel similarity of amino acid triplets, with links drawn between CDR3s whose pairwise similarity was above 0.82. TCRdb took the public reads, trimmed them with fastp at Q25, ran MiXCR for clone calling and kept in-frame beta chains. Rows merge per CDR3 protein into single entries with the most common DNA and genes. What appears here as the V and J calls and clone size reflects TCRdb's work, not the paper's. In this sample the table shows over 9,500 distinct CDR3 sequences, approximately 4% of which occur a single time. The ten largest clones take up more than 6.5% of the sample.

The junction shows trimming of 8 bases on V and 3 bases on J, plus 20 bases between the germline ends. The CDR3 goes from the cysteine to the phenylalanine over 16 residues. Only the CDR3 DNA stays, 48 bases, in frame from base 1. Taken from the germline V gene, the CDR1 and CDR2 loops are SNHLY and FYNNEI. This material consisted of normal lung tissue next to the tumor, taken at surgery. This receptor was identified in a male donor with early-stage non-small cell lung cancer. Recombination linked TRBV2 to TRBJ1-5; a weak D assignment points to TRBD1 (5 bases agree). DNA sequence: TGTGCCAGCTCCAGAATCGGGGGAAGGACCAATCAGCCCCAGCATTTT. Its protein reads: CASSRIGGRTNQPQHF.